This T cell receptor (beta chain) emerged from a study of response to subunit inactivated influenza vaccine. TCRdb reprocessed the RT-PCR reads with MiXCR, giving one entry per CDR3 protein. The sample holds under 200,000 distinct CDR3 sequences; approximately 12% are singletons and the top ten take over 25%. The V end lost 1 base, the J end lost 5 bases, and 13 bases lay between the germline ends. This CDR3 comprises 15 residues. From germline, CDR1 is SGHVS and CDR2 FQNEAQ. This sample was shared with a second study, whose subject was T cells expressing NK-cell markers. That study adds: 5'RACE template switching with UMIs produced the TCR beta cDNA. Seven HCMV-seropositive donors and one seronegative donor made up the eight sequenced donors. An anti-gamma-delta TCR antibody restricted sorting to alpha-beta TCR T cells in several experiments.

This clonotype originated in a man aged 45-65 years who received an inactivated influenza vaccine. This specimen was CD8+ T cells sorted from PBMCs, taken about 12 days after vaccination. The chain carries TRBV7-8 and TRBJ2-3, with D uncertain. The CDR3 protein is CASSLVLRAIDTQYF. CDR3 DNA: TGTGCCAGCAGCTTAGTGTTAAGAGCGATAGATACGCAGTATTTT.